This T cell receptor beta chain was retrieved from a study of T cells in Graves' hyperthyroidism and ophthalmopathy. The length of the CDR3 is 16 residues. The germline V and J ends were trimmed by 4 bases and 5 bases, with 18 bases remaining between them. CDR1 LNHDA and CDR2 SQIVND come from the germline V gene (reference sequence). RNA transcripts gave rise to amplified TCR beta CDR3 regions. The TCR CDR3 was amplified in a first-round RT-PCR using the HTBI primer set. A single record per CDR3 protein comes from TCRdb applying MiXCR to the multiplex PCR reads. The data show roughly 300,000 distinct CDR3 sequences, about 18% seen once. The study enrolled patients aged 18 to 65 with newly diagnosed hyperthyroidism of under 2 months' duration. This sample holds PBMCs from 9.5 to 10 ml fresh peripheral blood.

This clonotype was sampled from a woman in her 50s with Graves' hyperthyroidism. The sample was blood. The rearrangement uses TRBV19 and TRBJ2-1; D is undetermined. CDR3 residues: CASSNVPLRPDNEQFF. As DNA, the CDR3 is TGTGCCAGTAGTAATGTCCCCCTCCGACCCGACAATGAGCAGTTCTTC.